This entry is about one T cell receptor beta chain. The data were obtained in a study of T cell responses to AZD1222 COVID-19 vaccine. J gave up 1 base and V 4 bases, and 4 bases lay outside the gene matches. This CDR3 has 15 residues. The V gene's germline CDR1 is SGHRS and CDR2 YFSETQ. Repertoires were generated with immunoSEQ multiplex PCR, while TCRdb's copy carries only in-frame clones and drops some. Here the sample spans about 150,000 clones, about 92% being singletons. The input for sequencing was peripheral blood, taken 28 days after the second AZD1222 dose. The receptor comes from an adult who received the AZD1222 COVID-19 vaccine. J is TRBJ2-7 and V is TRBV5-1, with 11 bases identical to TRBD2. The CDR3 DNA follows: TGCGCCAGCAGCCCCCGGACTAGCGGGTCCTACGAGCAGTACTTC. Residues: CASSPRTSGSYEQYF.